The 5 T cell receptor beta chains reported below all come from one sample, sequenced in a study of shared clonotypes between healthy human individuals. TCRdb's copy holds only in-frame clones and misses some; the assay was immunoSEQ multiplex PCR. Of some 1,400,000 clones in the sample, approximately 96% were seen once. Sequenced material: naive CD4+ T cells sorted from blood. Subset specified: CD45RA+ positively selected. The receptor source for this set is a man aged 30-40 years in good health.

In DNA, the CDR3 is TGTGCCAGTAGTATCCTCCTAGCGGTGGGGAGGGACAATGAGCAGTTCTTC. Translated, it gives CASSILLAVGRDNEQFF. The genes are TRBV19 and TRBJ2-1; 7 positions match TRBD2. The CDR3 sequence is 17 residues long. CDR1 is LNHDA, CDR2 SQIVND, per germline (reference sequence). The trim removed 3 bases at V and 5 bases at J, leaving 13 bases unmatched.

The rearrangement links TRBV7-8 to TRBJ2-6; D possibly matches TRBD1 or TRBD2 (6 bases each). Trimming removed 5 bases from V and 0 bases from J, with 26 bases in between. Germline V gene sequence: CDR1 SGHVS, CDR2 FQNEAQ. CDR3 length equals 21 residues. CDR3 DNA sequence: TGTGCCAGCAGCCCCGCGGGACACCTTTGGAGGGAATACTCTGGGGCCAACGTCCTGACTTTC. Its translation is CASSPAGHLWREYSGANVLTF. Using reference TRBV7-8 and TRBJ2-6 for the parts outside the CDR3, the full variable domain is GAGVSQSPRYKVAKRGQDVALRCDPISGHVSLFWYQQALGQGPEFLTYFQNEAQLDKSGLPSDRFFAERPEGSVSTLKIQRTQQEDSAVYLCASSPAGHLWREYSGANVLTFGAGSRLTVL.

V gene TRBV19 combines with J gene TRBJ1-1; D uncertain. CDR1 LNHDA and CDR2 SQIVND come from the germline V gene (reference sequence). This CDR3 region has 13 residues. Trimming left V 7 bases short and J 1 base short, with 10 bases between. The CDR3 region has the DNA TGTGCCAGTACCATGGTACAGAACACTGAAGCTTTCTTT. Translated, it gives CASTMVQNTEAFF.

CDR3 nucleotides: TGTGCCAGCAGCTTAGAAGGACTAGCGGGGTGGAAGCAGTTCTTC. It is translated as CASSLEGLAGWKQFF. The genes are TRBV7-2 and TRBJ2-1, with 12 bases lining up with TRBD2. Per the germline V gene, CDR1 is SGHTA and CDR2 is FQGNSA. V trimming: 1 base; J trimming: 11 bases; junction bases outside the gene matches: 6. The CDR3 is 15 amino acids.

The chain links TRBV11-2 to TRBJ2-2; D is possibly TRBD2 (6 bases). The germline V and J ends were trimmed by 3 bases and 4 bases, with 18 bases remaining between them. CDR1 is SGHAT and CDR2 is FQNNGV in the germline V gene. This CDR3 spans 17 amino acids. The CDR3 sequence is CASSFLWLAERTGELFF. DNA for the CDR3: TGTGCCAGCAGCTTTTTGTGGTTAGCGGAACGCACCGGGGAGCTGTTTTTT.